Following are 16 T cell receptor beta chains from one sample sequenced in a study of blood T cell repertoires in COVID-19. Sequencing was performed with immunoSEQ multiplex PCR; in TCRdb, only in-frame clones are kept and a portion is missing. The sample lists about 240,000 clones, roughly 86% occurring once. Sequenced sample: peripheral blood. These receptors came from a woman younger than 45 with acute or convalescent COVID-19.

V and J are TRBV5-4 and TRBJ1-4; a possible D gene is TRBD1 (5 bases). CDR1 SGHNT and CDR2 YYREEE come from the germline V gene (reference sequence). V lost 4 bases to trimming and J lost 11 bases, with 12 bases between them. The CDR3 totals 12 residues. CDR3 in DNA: TGTGCCAGCAGCCCCGGGGGGGGGAAACTGTTTTTT. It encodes CASSPGGGKLFF.

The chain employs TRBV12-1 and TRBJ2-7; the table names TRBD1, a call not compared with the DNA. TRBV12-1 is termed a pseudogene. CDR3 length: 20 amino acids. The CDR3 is CASSFNISDRGDQKPYEQYF. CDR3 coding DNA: TGTGCCAGCAGCTTTAATATATCGGACAGGGGAGACCAAAAACCTTACGAGCAGTACTTC.

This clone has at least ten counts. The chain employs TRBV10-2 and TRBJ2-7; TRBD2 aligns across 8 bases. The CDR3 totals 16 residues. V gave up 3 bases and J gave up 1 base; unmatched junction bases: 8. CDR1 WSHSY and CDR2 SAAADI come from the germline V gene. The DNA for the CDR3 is TGCGCCAGCAGTGATGCGGGGGGCGGTAGGTCCTACGAGCAGTACTTC. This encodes CASSDAGGGRSYEQYF.

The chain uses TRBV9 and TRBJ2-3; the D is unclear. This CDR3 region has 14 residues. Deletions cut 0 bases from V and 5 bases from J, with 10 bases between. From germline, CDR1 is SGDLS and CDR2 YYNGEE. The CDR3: CASSVAVAVDTQYF. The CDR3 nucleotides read TGTGCCAGCAGCGTAGCCGTGGCGGTAGATACGCAGTATTTT. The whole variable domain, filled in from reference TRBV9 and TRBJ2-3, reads DSGVTQTPKHLITATGQRVTLRCSPRSGDLSVYWYQQSLDQGLQFLIQYYNGEERAKGNILERFSAQQFPDLHSELNLSSLELGDSALYFCASSVAVAVDTQYFGPGTRLTVL.

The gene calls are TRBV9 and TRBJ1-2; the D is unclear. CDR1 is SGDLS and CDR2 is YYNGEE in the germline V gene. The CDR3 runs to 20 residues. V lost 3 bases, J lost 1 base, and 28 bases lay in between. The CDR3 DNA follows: TGTGCCAGCAGCGCCCCAAGAAGTGGAGCTGAGGGCTTATTTAACTATGGCTACACCTTC. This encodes CASSAPRSGAEGLFNYGYTF.

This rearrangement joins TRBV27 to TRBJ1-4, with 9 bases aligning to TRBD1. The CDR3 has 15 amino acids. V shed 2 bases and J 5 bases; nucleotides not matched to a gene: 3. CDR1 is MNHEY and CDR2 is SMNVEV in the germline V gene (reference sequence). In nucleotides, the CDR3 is TGTGCCAGCAGTTTAGAGGGACAGGGAAATGAAAAACTGTTTTTT. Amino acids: CASSLEGQGNEKLFF. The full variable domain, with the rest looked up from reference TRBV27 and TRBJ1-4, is EAQVTQNPRYLITVTGKKLTVTCSQNMNHEYMSWYRQDPGLGLRQIYYSMNVEVTDKGDVPEGYKVSRKEKRNFPLILESPSPNQTSLYFCASSLEGQGNEKLFFGSGTQLSVL.

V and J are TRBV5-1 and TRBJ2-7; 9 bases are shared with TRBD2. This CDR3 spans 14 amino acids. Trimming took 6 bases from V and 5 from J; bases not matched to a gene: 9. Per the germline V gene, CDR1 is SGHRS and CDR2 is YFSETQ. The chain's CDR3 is CASTRASGINEQYF. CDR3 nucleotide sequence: TGCGCCAGCACCCGGGCTAGCGGGATCAACGAGCAGTACTTC.

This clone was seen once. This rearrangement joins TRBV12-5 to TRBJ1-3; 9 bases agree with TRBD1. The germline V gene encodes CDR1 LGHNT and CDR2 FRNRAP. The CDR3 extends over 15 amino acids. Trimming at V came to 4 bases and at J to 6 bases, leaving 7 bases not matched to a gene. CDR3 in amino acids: CASGWGTGPKNTIYF. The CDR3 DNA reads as TGTGCTAGTGGTTGGGGGACAGGGCCCAAAAACACCATATATTTT.

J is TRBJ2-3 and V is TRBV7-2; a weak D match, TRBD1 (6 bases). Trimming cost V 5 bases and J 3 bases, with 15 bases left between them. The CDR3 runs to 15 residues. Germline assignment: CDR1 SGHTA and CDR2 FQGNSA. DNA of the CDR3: TGTGCCAGCAGCCACGGGGAGAGGGGGACAGATACGCAGTATTTT. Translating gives CASSHGERGTDTQYF.

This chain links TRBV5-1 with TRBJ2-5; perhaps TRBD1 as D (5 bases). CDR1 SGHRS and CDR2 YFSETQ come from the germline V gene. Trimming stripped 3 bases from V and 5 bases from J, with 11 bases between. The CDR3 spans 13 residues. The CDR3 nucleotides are TGCGCCAGCAGCTCTCCAGGGCGGGAGACCCAGTACTTC. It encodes CASSSPGRETQYF.

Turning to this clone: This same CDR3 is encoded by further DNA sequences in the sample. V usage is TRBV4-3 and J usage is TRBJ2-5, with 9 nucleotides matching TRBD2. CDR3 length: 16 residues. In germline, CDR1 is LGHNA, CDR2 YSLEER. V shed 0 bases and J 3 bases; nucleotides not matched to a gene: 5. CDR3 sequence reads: CASSQDLAGPKETQYF. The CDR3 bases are TGCGCCAGCAGCCAAGATCTAGCGGGACCCAAAGAGACCCAGTACTTC.

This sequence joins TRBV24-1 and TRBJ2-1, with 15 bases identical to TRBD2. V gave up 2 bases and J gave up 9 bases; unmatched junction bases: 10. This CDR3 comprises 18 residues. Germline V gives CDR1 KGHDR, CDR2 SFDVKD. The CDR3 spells CATSDCHRWTSGGVEQFF. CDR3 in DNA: TGTGCCACCAGTGATTGTCACCGTTGGACTAGCGGGGGGGTTGAGCAGTTCTTC.

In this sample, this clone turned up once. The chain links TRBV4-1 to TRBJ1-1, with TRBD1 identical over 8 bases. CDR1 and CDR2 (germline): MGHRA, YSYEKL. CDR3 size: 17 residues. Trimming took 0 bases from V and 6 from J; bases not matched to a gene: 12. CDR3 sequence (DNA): TGCGCCAGCAGCCAAGATTGGCAGGGGGCTAACACTCCTGAAGCTTTCTTT. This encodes CASSQDWQGANTPEAFF.

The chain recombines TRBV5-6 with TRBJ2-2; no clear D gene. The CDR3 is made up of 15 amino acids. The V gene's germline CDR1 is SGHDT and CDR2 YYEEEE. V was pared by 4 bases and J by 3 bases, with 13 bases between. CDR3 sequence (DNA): TGTGCCAGCAGCGCGAAAACCCTTGACACCGGGGAGCTGTTTTTT. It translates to CASSAKTLDTGELFF.

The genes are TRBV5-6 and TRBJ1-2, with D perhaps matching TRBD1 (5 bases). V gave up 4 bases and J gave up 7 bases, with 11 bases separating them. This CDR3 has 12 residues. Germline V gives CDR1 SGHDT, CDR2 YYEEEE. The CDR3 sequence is CASSPQGGGYTF. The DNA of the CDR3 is TGTGCCAGCAGCCCCCAGGGTGGTGGCTACACCTTC.

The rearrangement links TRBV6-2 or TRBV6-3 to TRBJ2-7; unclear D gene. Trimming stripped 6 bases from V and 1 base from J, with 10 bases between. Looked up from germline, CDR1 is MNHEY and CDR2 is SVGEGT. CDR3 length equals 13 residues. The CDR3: CASSLRVSYEQYF. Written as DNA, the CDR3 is TGTGCCAGCAGCTTGCGCGTTTCCTACGAGCAGTACTTC.